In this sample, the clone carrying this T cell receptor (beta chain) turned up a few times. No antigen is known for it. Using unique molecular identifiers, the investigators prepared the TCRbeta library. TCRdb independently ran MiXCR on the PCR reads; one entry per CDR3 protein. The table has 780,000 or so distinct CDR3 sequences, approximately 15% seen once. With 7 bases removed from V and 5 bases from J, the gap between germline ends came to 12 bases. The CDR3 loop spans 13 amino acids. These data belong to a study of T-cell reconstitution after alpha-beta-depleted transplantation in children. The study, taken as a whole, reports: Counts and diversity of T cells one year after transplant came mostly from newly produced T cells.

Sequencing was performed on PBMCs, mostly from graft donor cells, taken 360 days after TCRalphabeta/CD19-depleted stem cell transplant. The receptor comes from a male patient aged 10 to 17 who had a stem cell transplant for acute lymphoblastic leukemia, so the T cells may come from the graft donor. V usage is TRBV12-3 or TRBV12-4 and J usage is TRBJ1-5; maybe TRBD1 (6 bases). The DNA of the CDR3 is TGTGCCAGCAAAAGGGGGAAGGATCAGCCCCAGCATTTT. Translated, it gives CASKRGKDQPQHF.